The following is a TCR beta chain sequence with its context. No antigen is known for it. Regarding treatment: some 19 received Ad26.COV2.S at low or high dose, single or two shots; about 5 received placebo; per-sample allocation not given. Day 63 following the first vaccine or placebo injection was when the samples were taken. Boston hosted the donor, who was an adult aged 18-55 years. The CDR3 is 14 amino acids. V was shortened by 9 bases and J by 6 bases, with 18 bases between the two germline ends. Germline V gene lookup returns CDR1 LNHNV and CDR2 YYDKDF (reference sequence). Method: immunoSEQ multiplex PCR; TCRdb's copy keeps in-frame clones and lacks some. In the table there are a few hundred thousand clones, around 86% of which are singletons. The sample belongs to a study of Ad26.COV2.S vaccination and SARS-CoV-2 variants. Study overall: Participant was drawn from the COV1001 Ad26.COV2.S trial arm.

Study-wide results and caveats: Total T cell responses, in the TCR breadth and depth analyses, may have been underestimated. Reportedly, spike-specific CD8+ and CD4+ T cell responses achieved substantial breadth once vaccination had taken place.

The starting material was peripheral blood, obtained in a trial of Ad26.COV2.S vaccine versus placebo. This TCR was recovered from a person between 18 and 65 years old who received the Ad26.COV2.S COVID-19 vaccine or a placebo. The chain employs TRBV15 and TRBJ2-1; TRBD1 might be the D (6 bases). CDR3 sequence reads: CATIVQGTGNEQFF. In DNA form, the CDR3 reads TGTGCCACTATCGTACAGGGAACGGGCAATGAGCAGTTCTTC. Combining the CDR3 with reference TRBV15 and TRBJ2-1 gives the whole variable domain DAMVIQNPRYQVTQFGKPVTLSCSQTLNHNVMYWYQQKSSQAPKLLFHYYDKDFNNEADTPDNFQSRRPNTSFCFLDIRSPGLGDTAMYLCATIVQGTGNEQFFGPGTRLTVL.